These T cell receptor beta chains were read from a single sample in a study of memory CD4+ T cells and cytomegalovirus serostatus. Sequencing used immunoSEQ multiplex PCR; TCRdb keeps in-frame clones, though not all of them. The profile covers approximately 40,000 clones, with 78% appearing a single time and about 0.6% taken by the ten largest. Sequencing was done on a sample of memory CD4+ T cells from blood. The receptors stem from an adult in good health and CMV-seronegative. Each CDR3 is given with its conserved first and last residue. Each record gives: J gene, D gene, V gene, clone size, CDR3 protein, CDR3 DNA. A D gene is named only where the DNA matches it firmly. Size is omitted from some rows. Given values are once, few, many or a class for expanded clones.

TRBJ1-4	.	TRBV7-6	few	CASSLAGGGEKLFF	TGTGCCAGCAGCTTAGCAGGTGGAGGTGAAAAACTGTTTTTT
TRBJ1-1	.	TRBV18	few	CASGGQSDTEAFF	TGTGCCAGTGGAGGACAGTCAGACACTGAAGCTTTCTTT
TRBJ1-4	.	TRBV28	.	CASSLEYRVNEKLFF	TGTGCCAGCAGTTTAGAATACAGGGTGAATGAAAAACTGTTTTTT
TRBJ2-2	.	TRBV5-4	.	CASSFGSGETGELFF	TGTGCCAGCAGCTTTGGTTCAGGGGAGACCGGGGAGCTGTTTTTT
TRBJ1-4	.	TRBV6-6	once	CASSSGGDSNEKLFF	TGTGCCAGCAGTTCGGGGGGGGATTCGAATGAAAAACTGTTTTTT
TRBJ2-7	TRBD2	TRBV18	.	CASSRGLAGEAEQYF	TGTGCCAGCTCTCGCGGACTAGCGGGGGAGGCCGAGCAGTACTTC
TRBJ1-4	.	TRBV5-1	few	CASRSTPGNTNEKLFF	TGCGCCAGCAGATCGACCCCAGGGAACACTAATGAAAAACTGTTTTTT
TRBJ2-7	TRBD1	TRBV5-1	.	CASSPGTGEGYEQYF	TGCGCCAGCAGCCCAGGGACAGGGGAAGGCTACGAGCAGTACTTC
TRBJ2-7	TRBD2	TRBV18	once	CASSPGLADEQYF	TGTGCCAGCTCACCCGGACTAGCGGACGAGCAGTACTTC
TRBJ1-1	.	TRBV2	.	CASLRATEAFF	TGTGCCAGCCTTAGGGCCACTGAAGCTTTCTTT
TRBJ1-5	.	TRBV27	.	CASSLRGGQPQHF	TGTGCCAGCAGTTTGCGGGGGGGTCAGCCCCAGCATTTT